These 11 T cell receptor beta chains originate from one sample sequenced in a study of T-cell memory formation after mild COVID-19. TCRdb ran MiXCR on the 5' RACE reads and lists one entry per CDR3 protein. The profile shows just under 150,000 distinct CDR3 sequences, over 15% of them singletons. The sample taken for sequencing was PBMCs or a T cell subset sorted from them (not recorded which). The receptors were gathered from an adult woman who had mild COVID-19 (a few samples of this study predate the infection). Cell type and time point are not known.

This chain links TRBV7-9 with TRBJ1-1, with D unclear. The CDR3 consists of 14 residues. From germline, CDR1 is SEHNR and CDR2 FQNEAQ (reference sequence). V lost 5 bases, J lost 2 bases, and 12 bases lay in between. The CDR3 is CASSPQVSNTEAFF. The CDR3 region has the DNA TGTGCCAGCAGCCCGCAGGTGTCAAACACTGAAGCTTTCTTT.

The chain carries TRBV25-1 and TRBJ2-7; 8 bases line up with TRBD1. The CDR3 loop spans 16 amino acids. CDR1 and CDR2 from the germline V gene are MGHDK and SYGVNS. Losses at the gene ends were 7 bases for V and 0 bases for J; bases not matched to a gene: 11. The CDR3 protein is CASTTTGTGVSYEQYF. CDR3 bases: TGTGCCAGCACCACGACCGGGACAGGAGTCTCCTACGAGCAGTACTTC.

CDR3: CASSLQAGDYNEQFF. CDR3 nucleotides: TGCGCCAGCAGCTTGCAAGCGGGGGACTACAATGAGCAGTTCTTC. The chain joins TRBV5-1 to TRBJ2-1; TRBD2 aligns across 8 bases. Trimming at V came to 1 base and at J to 3 bases, leaving 3 bases not matched to a gene. The CDR3 has 15 residues. Germline CDR1 reads SGHRS; CDR2 reads YFSETQ.

V usage is TRBV6-5 and J usage is TRBJ2-7; a possible D gene is TRBD1 (5 bases). V lost 3 bases and J lost 3, with 12 bases in between. Germline V lookup: CDR1 MNHEY, CDR2 SVGAGI. CDR3 length equals 14 residues. The CDR3 reads CASSYGRGLYEQYF. CDR3 DNA sequence: TGTGCCAGCAGTTATGGTAGGGGTCTCTACGAGCAGTACTTC.

The chain recombines TRBV5-1 with TRBJ2-7; TRBD2 agrees at 9 bases. The CDR3 is 14 amino acids. Trimming at V came to 5 bases and at J to 1 base, leaving 4 bases not matched to a gene. CDR1 and CDR2 from the germline V gene are SGHRS and YFSETQ. As DNA, the CDR3 is TGCGCCAGCAGAGCGGGGGGAGTATCCTACGAGCAGTACTTC. Its protein is CASRAGGVSYEQYF.

This clonotype has only a few counts. J is TRBJ2-7 and V is TRBV12-3 or TRBV12-4, with TRBD2 as a possible D gene (6 bases). Trimming pared 5 bases from V and 3 bases from J, leaving 17 bases between. The CDR3 extends over 15 amino acids. The CDR3 DNA reads TGTGCCAGCAGTCTAGGGACTGCTGATATCTACGAGCAGTACTTC. This sequence encodes CASSLGTADIYEQYF.

This clonotype was counted only a few times. This chain links TRBV25-1 with TRBJ2-5; 12 nucleotides line up with TRBD1. This CDR3 is built from 15 residues. Trimming at V came to 5 bases and at J to 3 bases, leaving 4 bases not matched to a gene. The germline CDR1 and CDR2 sequences are MGHDK and SYGVNS. The DNA of the CDR3 is TGTGCCAGCAGTAGTGGGACAGGGGGCAAAGAGACCCAGTACTTC. As protein: CASSSGTGGKETQYF. Based on the CDR3 plus reference TRBV25-1 and TRBJ2-5, the full variable domain is EADIYQTPRYLVIGTGKKITLECSQTMGHDKMYWYQQDPGMELHLIHYSYGVNSTEKGDLSSESTVSRIRTEHFPLTLESARPSHTSQYLCASSSGTGGKETQYFGPGTRLLVL.

This clonotype has a handful of counts. V gene TRBV27 combines with J gene TRBJ2-5, with D perhaps TRBD1 or TRBD2 (5 bases each). The ends were cut back, 5 bases at V and 2 bases at J, with 9 bases in the middle. This CDR3 is built from 13 residues. In germline, CDR1 is MNHEY, CDR2 SMNVEV (reference sequence). The CDR3 DNA sequence: TGTGCCAGCAGTGAGGGACGACAAGAGACCCAGTACTTC. Protein product: CASSEGRQETQYF.

V and J are TRBV7-2 and TRBJ2-2, with 9 bases aligning to TRBD2. Trimming at V came to 5 bases and at J to 8 bases, leaving 12 bases not matched to a gene. Germline-derived CDR1 and CDR2 are SGHTA and FQGNSA. This CDR3 has 16 amino acids. In DNA form, the CDR3 reads TGTGCCAGCAGCCCCGTCCCGGGACTAGCTTCTGGGGAGCTGTTTTTT. Encoded protein: CASSPVPGLASGELFF.

The chain employs TRBV7-2 and TRBJ1-1; D uncertain. V shed 4 bases and J shed 1 base, with 10 bases lying between them. Germline lookup yields CDR1 SGHTA and CDR2 FQGNSA. The length of the CDR3 is 14 residues. The CDR3 bases are TGTGCCAGCAGCTGGCGGGCCGGGAACACTGAAGCTTTCTTT. Translating it yields CASSWRAGNTEAFF.

This clonotype turned up a few times. The chain combines TRBV12-3 or TRBV12-4 with TRBJ1-1; D remains unclear. V dropped 3 bases and J dropped 3 bases, with 8 bases sitting between them. The CDR3 totals 13 residues. CDR3 protein: CASSFTLYTEAFF. CDR3 nucleotides: TGTGCCAGCAGTTTCACTTTGTACACTGAAGCTTTCTTT.